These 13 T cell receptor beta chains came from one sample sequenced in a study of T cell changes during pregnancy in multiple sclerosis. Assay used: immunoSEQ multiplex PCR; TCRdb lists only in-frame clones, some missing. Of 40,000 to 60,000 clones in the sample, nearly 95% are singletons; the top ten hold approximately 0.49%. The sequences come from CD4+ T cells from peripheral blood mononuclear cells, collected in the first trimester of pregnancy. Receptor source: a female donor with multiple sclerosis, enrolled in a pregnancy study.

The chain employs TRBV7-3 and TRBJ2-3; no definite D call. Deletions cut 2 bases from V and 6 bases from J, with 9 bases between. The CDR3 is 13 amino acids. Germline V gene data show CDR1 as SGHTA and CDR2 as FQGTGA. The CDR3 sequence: CASSLQVLDTQYF. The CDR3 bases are TGTGCCAGCAGCTTACAGGTCCTGGATACGCAGTATTTT.

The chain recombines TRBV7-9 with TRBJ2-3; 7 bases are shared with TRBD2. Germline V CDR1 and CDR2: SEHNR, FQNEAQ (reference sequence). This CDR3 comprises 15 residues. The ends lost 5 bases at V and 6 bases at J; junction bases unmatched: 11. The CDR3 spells CASSQTSSSLDTQYF. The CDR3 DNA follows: TGTGCCAGCAGCCAGACTAGCAGTTCATTGGATACGCAGTATTTT. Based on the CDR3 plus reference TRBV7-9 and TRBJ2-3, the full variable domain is DTGVSQNPRHKITKRGQNVTFRCDPISEHNRLYWYRQTLGQGPEFLTYFQNEAQLEKSRLLSDRFSAERPKGSFSTLEIQRTEQGDSAMYLCASSQTSSSLDTQYFGPGTRLTVL.

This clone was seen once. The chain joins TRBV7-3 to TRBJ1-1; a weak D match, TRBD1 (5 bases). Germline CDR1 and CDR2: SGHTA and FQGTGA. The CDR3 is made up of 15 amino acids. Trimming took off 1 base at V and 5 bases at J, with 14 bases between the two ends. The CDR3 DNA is TGTGCCAGCAGCTTAAAGGGCGGGGGAGGAACTGAAGCTTTCTTT. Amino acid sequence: CASSLKGGGGTEAFF. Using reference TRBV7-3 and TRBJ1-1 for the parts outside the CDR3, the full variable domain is GAGVSQTPSNKVTEKGKYVELRCDPISGHTALYWYRQSLGQGPEFLIYFQGTGAADDSGLPNDRFFAVRPEGSVSTLKIQRTERGDSAVYLCASSLKGGGGTEAFFGQGTRLTVV.

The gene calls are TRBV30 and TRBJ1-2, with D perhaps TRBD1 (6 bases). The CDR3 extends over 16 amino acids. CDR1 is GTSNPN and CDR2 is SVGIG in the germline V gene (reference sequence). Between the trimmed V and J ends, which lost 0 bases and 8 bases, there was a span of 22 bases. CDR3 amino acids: CAWSVGGPRNMEGYTF. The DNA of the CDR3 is TGTGCCTGGAGTGTAGGGGGTCCCCGGAATATGGAGGGCTACACCTTC.

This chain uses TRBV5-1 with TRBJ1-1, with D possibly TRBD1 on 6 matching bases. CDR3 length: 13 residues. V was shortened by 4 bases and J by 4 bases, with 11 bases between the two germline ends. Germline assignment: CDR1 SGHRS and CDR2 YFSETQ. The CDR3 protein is CASSTTGFTEAFF. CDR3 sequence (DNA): TGCGCCAGCAGCACGACAGGATTCACTGAAGCTTTCTTT.

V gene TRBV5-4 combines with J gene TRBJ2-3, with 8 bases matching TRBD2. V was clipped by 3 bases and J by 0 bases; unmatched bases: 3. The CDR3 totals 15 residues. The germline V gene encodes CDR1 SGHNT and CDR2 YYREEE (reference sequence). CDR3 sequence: CASSSLAGSTDTQYF. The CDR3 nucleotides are TGTGCCAGCAGCTCCTTAGCGGGGAGCACAGATACGCAGTATTTT.

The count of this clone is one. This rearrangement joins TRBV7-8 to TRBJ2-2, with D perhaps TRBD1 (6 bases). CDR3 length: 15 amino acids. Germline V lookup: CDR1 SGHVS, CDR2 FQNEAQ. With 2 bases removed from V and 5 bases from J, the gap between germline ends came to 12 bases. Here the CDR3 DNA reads TGTGCCAGCAGCTTACTGGACAGCAGGACCGGGGAGCTGTTTTTT. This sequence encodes CASSLLDSRTGELFF.

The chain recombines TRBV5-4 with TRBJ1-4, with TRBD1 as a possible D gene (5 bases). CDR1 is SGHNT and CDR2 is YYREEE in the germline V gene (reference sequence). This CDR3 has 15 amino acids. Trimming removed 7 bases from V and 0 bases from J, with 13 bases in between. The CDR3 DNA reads TGTGCCAGCCGCGCGGGGGGAACAACTAATGAAAAACTGTTTTTT. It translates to CASRAGGTTNEKLFF.

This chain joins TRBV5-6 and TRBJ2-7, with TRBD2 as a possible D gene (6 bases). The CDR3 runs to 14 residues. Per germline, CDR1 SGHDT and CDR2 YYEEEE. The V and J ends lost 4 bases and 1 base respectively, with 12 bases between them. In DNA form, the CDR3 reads TGTGCCAGCAGCGGCCCGGGAGCATCCTACGAGCAGTACTTC. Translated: CASSGPGASYEQYF.

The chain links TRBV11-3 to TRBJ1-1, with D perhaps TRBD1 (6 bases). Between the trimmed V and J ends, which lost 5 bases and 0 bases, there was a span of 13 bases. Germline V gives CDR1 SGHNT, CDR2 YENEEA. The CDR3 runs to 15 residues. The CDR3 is CASSETGTLNTEAFF. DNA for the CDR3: TGTGCCAGCAGCGAAACCGGGACACTGAACACTGAAGCTTTCTTT.

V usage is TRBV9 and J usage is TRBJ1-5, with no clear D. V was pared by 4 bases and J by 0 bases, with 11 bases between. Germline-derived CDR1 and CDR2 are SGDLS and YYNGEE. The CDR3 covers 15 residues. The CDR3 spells CASSRGSNSNQPQHF. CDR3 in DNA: TGTGCCAGCAGCAGAGGATCCAATAGCAATCAGCCCCAGCATTTT.

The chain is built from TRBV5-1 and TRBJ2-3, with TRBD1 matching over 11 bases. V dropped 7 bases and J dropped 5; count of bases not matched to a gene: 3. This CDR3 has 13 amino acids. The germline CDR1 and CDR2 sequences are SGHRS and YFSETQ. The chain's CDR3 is CASWTGGEDTQYF. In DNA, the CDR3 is TGCGCCAGCTGGACAGGGGGCGAAGATACGCAGTATTTT.

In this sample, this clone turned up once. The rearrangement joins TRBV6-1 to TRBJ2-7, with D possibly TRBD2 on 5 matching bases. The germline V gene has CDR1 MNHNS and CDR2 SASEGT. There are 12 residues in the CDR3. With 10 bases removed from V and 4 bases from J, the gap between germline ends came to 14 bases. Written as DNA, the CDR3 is TGTGCCACCCGCGCCCGGGGATACGAGCAGTACTTC. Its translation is CATRARGYEQYF.